This T cell receptor beta chain stems from a study of T cell responses to AZD1222 COVID-19 vaccine. Study-level results: Increases in Spike-specific TCR breadth and depth were seen after two AZD1222 doses.

This CDR3 has 14 residues. J lost 6 bases, V lost 6 bases, and 10 bases had no gene match. Germline V gives CDR1 LNHDA, CDR2 SQIVND (reference sequence). In this sample, this clone turned up a few times. The antigen remains unidentified. Assay used: immunoSEQ multiplex PCR; TCRdb lists only in-frame clones, some missing. This table holds roughly 180,000 clones, 75% to 90% found once. The TCR was taken from an adult in good health. The chain couples TRBV19 to TRBJ2-7, with TRBD1 identical over 8 bases. The sequenced sample was peripheral blood, obtained on day 0 of MenACWY control vaccination. The CDR3 bases are TGTGCCAGTAGCCCCGGACAGGGAACACGCGAGCAGTACTTC. It codes for CASSPGQGTREQYF.